This T cell receptor beta chain came from a study of T cell repertoires in cytomegalovirus infection. Broader study findings: The cumulative frequency of public TCR beta families identified carriers of CMV plus the relevant HLA.

TCRdb ran MiXCR on the reads and lists one entry per CDR3 protein. Among roughly 310,000 distinct CDR3 sequences listed, about 28% were seen once. CDR1 SEHNR and CDR2 FQNEAQ come from the germline V gene (reference sequence). Trimming left V 4 bases short and J 0 bases short, with 11 bases between. There are 15 residues in the CDR3. As for this clonotype: Its antigen is not identified.

The chain recombines TRBV7-9 with TRBJ2-3; TRBD2 might be the D (6 bases). This TCR was sampled from a human donor in good health (CMV status not recorded). Some clones in this sample may be carry-over from other donors' samples. The starting material was cultured PBMCs, obtained from culture after CMV antigen stimulation. CDR3 in DNA: TGTGCCAGCAGCTCAAGCGGGTCTAGCACAGATACGCAGTATTTT. This translates into CASSSSGSSTDTQYF.